The clone carrying this T cell receptor beta chain was recorded once. The CDR3 contains 14 residues. CDR1 is SGHKS and CDR2 is YYEKEE in the germline V gene (reference sequence). The V end lost 0 bases, the J end lost 5 bases, and 8 bases lay between the germline ends. The entry originates in a study of shared clonotypes between healthy human individuals. Naive CD8 cells lacked CD45RO, underwent positive selection for CCR7 and left out terminally differentiated effector memory CD45RA+ cells. Replicate PCRs run on sorted subsets employed 200 ng DNA, approximately 30,000 T cell genomes. Profiled with immunoSEQ multiplex PCR; TCRdb holds only in-frame clones, not every one. The repertoire holds some 2,000,000 clones, with roughly 95% as singletons.

V and J are TRBV5-5 and TRBJ2-2; a weak D match, TRBD1 (5 bases). The source material was naive CD8+ T cells sorted from blood. This receptor was taken from a man younger than 30 in good health. CDR3 loop: CASSLAPGTGELFF. The CDR3 DNA is TGTGCCAGCAGCTTGGCCCCAGGGACCGGGGAGCTGTTTTTT.